This T cell receptor (beta chain) was identified in a study of beta chain features in type 1 diabetes. A few counts support this clone. Its antigen is not identified. Study conclusions and caveats: Naive, central memory and Treg TCRB repertoires appeared more alike in patients than in healthy donors. Sequencing of cDNA might inflate the share of cells that strongly express TCR.

Investigators reverse transcribed all isolated RNA, so they sequenced expressed TCRB transcripts. Clones were read by immunoSEQ multiplex PCR, and TCRdb kept only the in-frame ones, dropping some. The data contain about 360,000 clones, roughly 12% of them singletons. Specimen: naive CD4+ T cells from blood. This TCR was sampled from a man aged 18 to 35 in good health.

This CDR3 reads CASSAQGRETQYF. The DNA of the CDR3 is TGTGCCAGTAGTGCACAGGGCCGAGAGACCCAGTACTTC. The rearrangement links TRBV19 to TRBJ2-5; the D gene is possibly TRBD1 (6 bases). Germline V gene data show CDR1 as LNHDA and CDR2 as SQIVND (reference sequence). V was shortened by 5 bases and J by 4 bases, with 11 bases between the two germline ends. There are 13 residues in the CDR3.